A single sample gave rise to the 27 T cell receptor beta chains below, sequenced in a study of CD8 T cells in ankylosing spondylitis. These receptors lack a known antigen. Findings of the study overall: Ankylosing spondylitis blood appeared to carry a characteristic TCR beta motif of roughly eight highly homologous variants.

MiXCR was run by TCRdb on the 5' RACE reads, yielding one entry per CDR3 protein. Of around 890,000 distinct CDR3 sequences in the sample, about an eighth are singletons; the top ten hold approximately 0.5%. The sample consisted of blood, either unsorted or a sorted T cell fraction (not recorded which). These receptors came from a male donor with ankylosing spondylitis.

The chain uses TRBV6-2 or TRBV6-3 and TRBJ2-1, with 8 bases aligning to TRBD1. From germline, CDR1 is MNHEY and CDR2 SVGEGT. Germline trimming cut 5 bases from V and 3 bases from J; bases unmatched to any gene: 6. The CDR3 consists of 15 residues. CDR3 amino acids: CASSLRDRYYNEQFF. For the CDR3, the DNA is TGTGCCAGCAGTCTCCGGGACAGGTACTACAATGAGCAGTTCTTC.

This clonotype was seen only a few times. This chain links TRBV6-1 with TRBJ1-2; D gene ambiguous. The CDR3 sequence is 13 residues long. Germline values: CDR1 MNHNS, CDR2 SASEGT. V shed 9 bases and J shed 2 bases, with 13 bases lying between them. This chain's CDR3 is CASRLALNYGYTF. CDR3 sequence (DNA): TGTGCCAGTCGATTGGCGTTAAACTATGGCTACACCTTC.

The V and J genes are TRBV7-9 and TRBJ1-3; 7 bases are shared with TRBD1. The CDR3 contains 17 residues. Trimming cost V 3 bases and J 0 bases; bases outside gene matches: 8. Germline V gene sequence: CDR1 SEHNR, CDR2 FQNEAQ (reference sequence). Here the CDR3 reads CASSLYTGVYSGNTIYF. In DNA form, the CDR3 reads TGTGCCAGCAGCTTGTACACAGGGGTATACTCTGGAAACACCATATATTTT. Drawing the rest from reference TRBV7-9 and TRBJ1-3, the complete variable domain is DTGVSQNPRHKITKRGQNVTFRCDPISEHNRLYWYRQTLGQGPEFLTYFQNEAQLEKSRLLSDRFSAERPKGSFSTLEIQRTEQGDSAMYLCASSLYTGVYSGNTIYFGEGSWLTVV.

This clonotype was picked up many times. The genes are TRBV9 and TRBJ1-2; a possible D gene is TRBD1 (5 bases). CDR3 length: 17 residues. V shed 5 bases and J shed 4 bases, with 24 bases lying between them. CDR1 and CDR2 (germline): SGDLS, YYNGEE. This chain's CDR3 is CASRPLDSGTLAYGYTF. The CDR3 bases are TGTGCCAGCAGACCACTCGATTCCGGGACGCTTGCCTATGGCTACACCTTC.

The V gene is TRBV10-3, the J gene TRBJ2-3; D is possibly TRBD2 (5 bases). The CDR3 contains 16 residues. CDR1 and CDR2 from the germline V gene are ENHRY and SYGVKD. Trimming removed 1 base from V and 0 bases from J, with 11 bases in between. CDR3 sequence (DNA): TGTGCCATCAGTGAGTTTACCCGGGGAAGCACAGATACGCAGTATTTT. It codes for CAISEFTRGSTDTQYF.

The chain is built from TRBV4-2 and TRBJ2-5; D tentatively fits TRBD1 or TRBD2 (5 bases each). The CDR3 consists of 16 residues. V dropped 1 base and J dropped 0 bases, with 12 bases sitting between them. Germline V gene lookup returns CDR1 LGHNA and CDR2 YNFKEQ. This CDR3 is CASSQGGWGYQETQYF. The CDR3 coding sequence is TGTGCCAGCAGCCAAGGGGGTTGGGGGTACCAAGAGACCCAGTACTTC.

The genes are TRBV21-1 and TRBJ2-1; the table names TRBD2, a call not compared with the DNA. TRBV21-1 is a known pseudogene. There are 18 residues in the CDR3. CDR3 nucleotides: TGTGCCAGCAGCTCTGGCGGATCGATAGCGAACAACTACAATGAGCAGTTCTTC. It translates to CASSSGGSIANNYNEQFF.

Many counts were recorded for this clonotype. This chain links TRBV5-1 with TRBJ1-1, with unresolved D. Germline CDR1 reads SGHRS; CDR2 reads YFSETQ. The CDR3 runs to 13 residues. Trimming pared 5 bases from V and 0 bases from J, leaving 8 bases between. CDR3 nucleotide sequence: TGCGCCAGCAGGGAGGACGTGAACACTGAAGCTTTCTTT. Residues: CASREDVNTEAFF.

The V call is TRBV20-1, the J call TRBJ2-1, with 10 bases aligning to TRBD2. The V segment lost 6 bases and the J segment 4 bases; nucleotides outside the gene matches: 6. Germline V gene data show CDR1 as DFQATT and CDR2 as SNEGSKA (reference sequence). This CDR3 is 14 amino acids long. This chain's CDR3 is CSAPVTSGYNEQFF. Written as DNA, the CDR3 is TGCAGTGCGCCCGTGACTAGCGGGTACAATGAGCAGTTCTTC.

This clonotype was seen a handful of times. The CDR3 DNA reads TGCAGTGCTAAACGTCCGTTAGCCGGGGAGACCCAGTACTTC. Protein product: CSAKRPLAGETQYF. The V gene is TRBV20-1, the J gene TRBJ2-5; D is undetermined. This CDR3 comprises 14 residues. Germline V CDR1 and CDR2: DFQATT, SNEGSKA (reference sequence). V gave up 4 bases and J gave up 5 bases, with 17 bases separating them.

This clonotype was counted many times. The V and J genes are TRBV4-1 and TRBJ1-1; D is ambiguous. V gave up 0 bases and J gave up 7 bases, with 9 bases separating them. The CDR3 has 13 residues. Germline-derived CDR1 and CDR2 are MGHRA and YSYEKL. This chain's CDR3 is CASSQDRRNEAFF. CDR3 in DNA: TGCGCCAGCAGCCAAGATAGGCGTAATGAAGCTTTCTTT.

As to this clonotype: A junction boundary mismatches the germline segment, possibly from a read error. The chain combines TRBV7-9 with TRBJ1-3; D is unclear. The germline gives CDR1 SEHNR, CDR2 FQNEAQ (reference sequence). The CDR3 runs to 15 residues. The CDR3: CASKEVATSGNTIYF. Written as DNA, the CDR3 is TGTGCAAGCAAAGAGGTGGCCACCTCTGGAAACACCATATATTTT.

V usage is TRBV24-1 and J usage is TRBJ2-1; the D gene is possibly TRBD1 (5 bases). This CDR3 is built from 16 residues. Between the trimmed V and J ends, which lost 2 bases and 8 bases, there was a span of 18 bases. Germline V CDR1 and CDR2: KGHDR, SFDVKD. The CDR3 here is CATSDSTMTVKDEQFF. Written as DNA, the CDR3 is TGTGCCACCAGTGATTCGACCATGACAGTTAAAGATGAGCAGTTCTTC.

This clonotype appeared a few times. The CDR3 DNA follows: TGTGCCAGCAGCCAAGGGGTAGCAGGCGTCGACGAGGAGCTGTTTTTT. This translates into CASSQGVAGVDEELFF. The genes are TRBV4-2 and TRBJ2-2; unclear D gene. The germline V and J ends were trimmed by 1 base and 10 bases, with 19 bases remaining between them. CDR3 length equals 16 residues. Germline lookup yields CDR1 LGHNA and CDR2 YNFKEQ.

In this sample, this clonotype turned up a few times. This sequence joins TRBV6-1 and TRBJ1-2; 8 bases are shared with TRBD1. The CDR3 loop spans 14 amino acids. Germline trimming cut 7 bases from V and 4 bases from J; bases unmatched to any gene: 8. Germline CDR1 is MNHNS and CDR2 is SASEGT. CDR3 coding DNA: TGTGCCAGCACCAGGGGGACAGGCTCCTATGGCTACACCTTC. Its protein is CASTRGTGSYGYTF.

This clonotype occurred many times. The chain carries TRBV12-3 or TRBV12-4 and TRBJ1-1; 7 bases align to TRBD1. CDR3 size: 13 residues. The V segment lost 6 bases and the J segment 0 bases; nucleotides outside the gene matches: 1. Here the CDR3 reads CASRGTVNTEAFF. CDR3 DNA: TGTGCCAGCAGGGGGACAGTGAACACTGAAGCTTTCTTT.

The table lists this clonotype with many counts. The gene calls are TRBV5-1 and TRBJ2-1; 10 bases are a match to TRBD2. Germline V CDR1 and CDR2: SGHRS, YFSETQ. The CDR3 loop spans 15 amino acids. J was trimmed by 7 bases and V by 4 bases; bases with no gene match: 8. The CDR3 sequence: CASSPSGGDVNEQFF. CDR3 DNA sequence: TGCGCCAGCAGCCCTAGCGGGGGTGATGTGAATGAGCAGTTCTTC.

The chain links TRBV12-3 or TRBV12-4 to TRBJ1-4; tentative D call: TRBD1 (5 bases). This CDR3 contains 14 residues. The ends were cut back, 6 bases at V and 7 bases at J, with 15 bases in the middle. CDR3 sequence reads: CASSDSSRLEKLFF. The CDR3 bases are TGTGCCAGCAGCGACAGTTCTCGGCTTGAAAAACTGTTTTTT.

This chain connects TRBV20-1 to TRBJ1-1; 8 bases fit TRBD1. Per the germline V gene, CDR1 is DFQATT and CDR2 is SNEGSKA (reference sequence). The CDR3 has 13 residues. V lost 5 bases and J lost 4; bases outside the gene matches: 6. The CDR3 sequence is CSADRGRGTEAFF. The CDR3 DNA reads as TGCAGTGCTGACAGGGGCCGTGGCACTGAAGCTTTCTTT.

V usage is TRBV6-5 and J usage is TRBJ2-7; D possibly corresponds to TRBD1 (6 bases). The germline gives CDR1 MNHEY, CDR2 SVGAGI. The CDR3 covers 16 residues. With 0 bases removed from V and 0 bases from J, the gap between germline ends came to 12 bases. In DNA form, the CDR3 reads TGTGCCAGCAGTTACTCGTACAGGGAGAACTCCTACGAGCAGTACTTC. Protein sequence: CASSYSYRENSYEQYF.

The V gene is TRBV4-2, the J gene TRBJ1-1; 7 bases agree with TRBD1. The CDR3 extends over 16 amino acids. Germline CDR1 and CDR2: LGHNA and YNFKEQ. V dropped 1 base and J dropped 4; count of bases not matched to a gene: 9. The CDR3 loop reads CASSQARQGRGTEAFF. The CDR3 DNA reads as TGTGCCAGCAGCCAAGCCCGACAGGGACGGGGCACTGAAGCTTTCTTT.

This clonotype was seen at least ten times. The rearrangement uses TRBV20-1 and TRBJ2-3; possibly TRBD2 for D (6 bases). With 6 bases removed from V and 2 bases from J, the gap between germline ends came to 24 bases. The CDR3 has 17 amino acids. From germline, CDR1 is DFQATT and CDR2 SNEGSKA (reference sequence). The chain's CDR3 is CSAGGVRPTGYTDTQYF. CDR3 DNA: TGCAGTGCCGGAGGGGTCAGACCGACGGGATACACAGATACGCAGTATTTT.

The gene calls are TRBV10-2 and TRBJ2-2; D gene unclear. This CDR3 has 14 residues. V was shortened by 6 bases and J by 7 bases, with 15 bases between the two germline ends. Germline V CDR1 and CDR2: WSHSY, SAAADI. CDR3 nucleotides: TGCGCCAGCAGACAAGAGTTATCCAACGGGGAGCTGTTTTTT. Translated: CASRQELSNGELFF.

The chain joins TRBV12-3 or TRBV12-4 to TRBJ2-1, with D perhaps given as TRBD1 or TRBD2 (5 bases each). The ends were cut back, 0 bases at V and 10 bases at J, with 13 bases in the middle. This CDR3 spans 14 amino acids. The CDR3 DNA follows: TGTGCCAGCAGTTTAGCAATGACCGGGGCGGAGCAGTTCTTC. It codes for CASSLAMTGAEQFF.

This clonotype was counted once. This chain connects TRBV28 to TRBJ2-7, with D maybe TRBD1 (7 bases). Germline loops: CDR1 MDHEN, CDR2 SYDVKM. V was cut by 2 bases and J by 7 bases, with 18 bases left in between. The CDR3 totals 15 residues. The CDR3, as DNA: TGTGCCAGCAGTTTACCGGCAGGGGGACTGAGGGAGCAGTACTTC. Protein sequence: CASSLPAGGLREQYF.

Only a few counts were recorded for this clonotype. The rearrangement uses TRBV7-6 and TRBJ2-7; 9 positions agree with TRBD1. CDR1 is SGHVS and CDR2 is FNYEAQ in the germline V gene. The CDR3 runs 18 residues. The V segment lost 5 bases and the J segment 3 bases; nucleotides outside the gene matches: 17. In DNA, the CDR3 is TGTGCCAGCAGCCCGGAGGGCAGGGGACAGGGAAAACTCTACGAGCAGTACTTC. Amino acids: CASSPEGRGQGKLYEQYF.

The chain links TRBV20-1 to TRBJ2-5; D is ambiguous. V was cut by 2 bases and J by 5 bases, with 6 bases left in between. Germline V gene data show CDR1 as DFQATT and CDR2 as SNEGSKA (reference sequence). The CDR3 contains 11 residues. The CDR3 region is CSARFVETQYF. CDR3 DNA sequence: TGCAGTGCTAGATTCGTGGAGACCCAGTACTTC.